Given below is one T cell receptor beta chain in context. What antigen it recognizes has not been identified. No base-level quality is on record; no much larger clone is a single base apart. Collaborating institutions collected whole blood in K2EDTA tubes following their own protocols. For TCRbeta analysis, collaborator samples were shipped as frozen whole blood, as isolated PBMCs, or as DNA extracted from either sample type. This specimen belongs to a study of blood T cell repertoires in COVID-19 (dated by TCRdb to 2020 to 2021). In terms of the full investigation: The collaborator samples originated in the United States, Italy and Spain and spanned the acute and convalescent phases of COVID-19. The sample metadata nearly always contained a de-identified subject ID, COVID-19 status, age in years and sex. The samples were drawn from two sources: the first 160 participants of the ongoing ImmuneRACE study, and 1,254 subjects contributed by 6 global collaborators. A freely available public database, intended as a resource for researchers studying the immune response to SARS-CoV-2, is where the repertoires were released. Where available, HLA class I and class II types were obtained from metadata supplied by the sample provider rather than from assay-based typing. The material from the prospective study consisted of cDNA or gDNA derived from T cells, B-cell-depleted T cells, or PBMCs. Deeply sampled blood TCRbeta repertoires from subjects exposed to, actively infected with, or recovered from COVID-19 were included in the dataset. Overall study results and their limits: The amount of clinical and demographic metadata varied by source and participant and was provided uncurated.

The immunoSEQ Assay, a bias-controlled multiplex PCR, was used to amplify TCRbeta CDR3 regions from genomic DNA. Processing in the source paper ran as follows. The number of nucleated cells in each sample was estimated from the amplification of reference gene primers within the assay. To quantify the absolute abundance of each unique TCRbeta CDR3 rearrangement, sequence reads were collapsed and filtered. For each sample, productive Simpson clonality was calculated as the square root of Simpson's diversity index over productive rearrangements. Imported from immuneACCESS, the table was reduced by TCRdb to in-frame sequences with V and J called. These copies leave out some clones; in studies compared against another copy, an unresolved V gene accounts for under half, and the cause of the remainder is not known. D and trimming come from the DNA, and the V and J calls and clone size come from that table. In all, the sample holds about 380,000 clones, and around 91% of those were seen once. Clones ranked in the top ten supply approximately 6.2% of the sample.

The CDR3, cysteine through phenylalanine, is 15 amino acids long. Left in the record is the CDR3 DNA by itself, 45 bases read in frame from the first base. Trimming accounts for 6 bases at V and 5 bases at J, while the number of junction bases matched to no gene is 9. CDR1 is given as KGHSH and CDR2 as LQKENI, both from the germline V gene. The origin of this receptor is a man between 18 and 29 years old with active or convalescent COVID-19. Sample: peripheral blood. Recombination joined TRBV18 with TRBJ1-4, with 7 middle bases fitting TRBD1. The sequence in DNA is TGTGCCAGCTCGAGCTTGACAGGGCCAAATGAAAAACTGTTTTTT. Translated, it reads CASSSLTGPNEKLFF.